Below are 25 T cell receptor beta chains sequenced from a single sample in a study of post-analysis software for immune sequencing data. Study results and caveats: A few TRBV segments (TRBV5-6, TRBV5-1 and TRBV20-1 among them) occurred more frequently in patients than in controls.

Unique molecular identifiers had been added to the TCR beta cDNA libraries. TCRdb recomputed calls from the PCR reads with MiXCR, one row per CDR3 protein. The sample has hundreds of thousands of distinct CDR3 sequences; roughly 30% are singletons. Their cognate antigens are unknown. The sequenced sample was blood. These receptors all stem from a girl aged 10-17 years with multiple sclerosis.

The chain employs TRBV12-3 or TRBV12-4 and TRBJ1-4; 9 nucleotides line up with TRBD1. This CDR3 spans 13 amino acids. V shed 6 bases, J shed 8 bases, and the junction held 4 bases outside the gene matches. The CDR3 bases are TGTGCCAGCAGGCGGACAGGGGAGGAAAAACTGTTTTTT. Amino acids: CASRRTGEEKLFF.

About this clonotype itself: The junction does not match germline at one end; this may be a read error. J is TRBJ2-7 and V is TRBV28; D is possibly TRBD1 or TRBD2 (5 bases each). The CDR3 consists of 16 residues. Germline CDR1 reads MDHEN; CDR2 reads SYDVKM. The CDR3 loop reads CAGSTPTDYSLYEQYF. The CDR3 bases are TGTGCCGGCAGTACACCGACAGACTATTCCCTATACGAGCAGTACTTC.

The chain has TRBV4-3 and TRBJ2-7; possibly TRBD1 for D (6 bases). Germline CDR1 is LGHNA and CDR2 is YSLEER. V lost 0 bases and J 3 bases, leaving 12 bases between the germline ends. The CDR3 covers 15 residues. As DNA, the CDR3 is TGCGCCAGCAGCCAAGATTCGGACAGTAGCTACGAGCAGTACTTC. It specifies CASSQDSDSSYEQYF.

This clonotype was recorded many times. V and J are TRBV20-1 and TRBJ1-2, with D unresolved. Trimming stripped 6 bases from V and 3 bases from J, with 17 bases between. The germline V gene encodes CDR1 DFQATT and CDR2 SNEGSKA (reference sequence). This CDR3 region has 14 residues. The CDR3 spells CSASDIRTDYGYTF. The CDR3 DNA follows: TGCAGTGCCAGTGACATAAGGACGGACTATGGCTACACCTTC.

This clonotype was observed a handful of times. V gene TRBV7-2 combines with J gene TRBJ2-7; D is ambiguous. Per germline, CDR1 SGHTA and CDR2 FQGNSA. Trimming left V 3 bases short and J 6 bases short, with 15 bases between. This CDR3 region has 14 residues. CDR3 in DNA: TGTGCCAGCAGCTTGCGTTCACGGACGCGCGAGCAGTACTTC. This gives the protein CASSLRSRTREQYF.

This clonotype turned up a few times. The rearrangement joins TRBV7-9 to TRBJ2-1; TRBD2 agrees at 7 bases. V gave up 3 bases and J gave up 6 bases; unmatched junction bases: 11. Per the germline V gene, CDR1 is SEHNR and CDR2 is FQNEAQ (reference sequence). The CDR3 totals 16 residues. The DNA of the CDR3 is TGTGCCAGCAGCTTGCTAGCGGTGCTGGGTGCCAATGAGCAGTTCTTC. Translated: CASSLLAVLGANEQFF.

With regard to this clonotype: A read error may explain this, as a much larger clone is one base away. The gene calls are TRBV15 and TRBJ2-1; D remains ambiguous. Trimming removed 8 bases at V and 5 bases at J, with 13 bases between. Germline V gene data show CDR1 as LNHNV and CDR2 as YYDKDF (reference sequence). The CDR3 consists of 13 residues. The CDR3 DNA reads TGTGCCACCGGCATATCGGTAGACAATGAGCAGTTCTTC. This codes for CATGISVDNEQFF. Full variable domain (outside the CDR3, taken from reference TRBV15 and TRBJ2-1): DAMVIQNPRYQVTQFGKPVTLSCSQTLNHNVMYWYQQKSSQAPKLLFHYYDKDFNNEADTPDNFQSRRPNTSFCFLDIRSPGLGDTAMYLCATGISVDNEQFFGPGTRLTVL.

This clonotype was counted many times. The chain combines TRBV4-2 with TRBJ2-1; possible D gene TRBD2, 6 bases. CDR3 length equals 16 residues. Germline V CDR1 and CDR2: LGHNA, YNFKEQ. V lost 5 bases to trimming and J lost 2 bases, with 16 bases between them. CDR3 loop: CASSAPLAKPYNEQFF. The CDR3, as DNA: TGTGCCAGCAGCGCCCCTCTAGCGAAGCCCTACAATGAGCAGTTCTTC.

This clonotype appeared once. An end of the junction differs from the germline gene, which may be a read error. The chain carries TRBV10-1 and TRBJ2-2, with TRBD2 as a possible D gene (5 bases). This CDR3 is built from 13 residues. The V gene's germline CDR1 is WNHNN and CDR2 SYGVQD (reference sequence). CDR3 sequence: CASSEYNTGERFF. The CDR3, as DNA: TGCGCTAGCAGCGAGTACAACACCGGGGAGCGGTTTTTT.

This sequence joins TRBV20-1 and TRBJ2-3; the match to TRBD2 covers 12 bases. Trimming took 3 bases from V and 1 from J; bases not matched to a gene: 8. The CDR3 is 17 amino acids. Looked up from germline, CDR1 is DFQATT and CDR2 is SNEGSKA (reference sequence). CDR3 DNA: TGCAGTGCTAGCGGGCTAGCGGGGGGGCCAGGCACAGATACGCAGTATTTT. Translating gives CSASGLAGGPGTDTQYF.

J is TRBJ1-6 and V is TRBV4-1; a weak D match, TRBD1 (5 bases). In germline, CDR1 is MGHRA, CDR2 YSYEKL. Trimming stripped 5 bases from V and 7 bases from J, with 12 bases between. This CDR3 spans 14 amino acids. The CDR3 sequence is CASSRDLLNSPLHF. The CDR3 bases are TGCGCCAGCAGCAGGGACCTATTGAATTCACCCCTCCACTTT.

The CDR3 sequence is CASRANRGPPSYEQYF. CDR3 DNA: TGTGCCAGCAGAGCTAACAGGGGGCCACCTTCCTACGAGCAGTACTTC. The rearrangement uses TRBV21-1 and TRBJ2-7; the table's D call TRBD1 went unverified against the DNA. TRBV21-1 is marked as a pseudogene. This CDR3 contains 16 residues.

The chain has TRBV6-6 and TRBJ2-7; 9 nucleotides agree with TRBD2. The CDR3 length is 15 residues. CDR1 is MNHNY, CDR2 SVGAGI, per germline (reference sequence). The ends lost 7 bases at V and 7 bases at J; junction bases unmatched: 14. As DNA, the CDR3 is TGTGCCAGCACCCAAAGGGCTAGCGGGAACAATGAGCAGTACTTC. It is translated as CASTQRASGNNEQYF.

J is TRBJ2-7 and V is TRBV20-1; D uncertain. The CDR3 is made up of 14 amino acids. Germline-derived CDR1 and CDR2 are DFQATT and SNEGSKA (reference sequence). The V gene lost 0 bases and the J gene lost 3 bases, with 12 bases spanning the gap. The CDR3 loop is CSARDAPGFYEQYF. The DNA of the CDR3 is TGCAGTGCTAGAGATGCCCCCGGTTTCTACGAGCAGTACTTC.

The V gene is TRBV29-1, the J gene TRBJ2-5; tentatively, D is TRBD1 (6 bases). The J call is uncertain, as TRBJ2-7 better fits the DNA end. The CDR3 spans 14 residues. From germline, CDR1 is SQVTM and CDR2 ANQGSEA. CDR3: CSVEAGASLGEQYF. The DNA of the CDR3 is TGCAGCGTTGAGGCAGGGGCCTCTCTCGGCGAGCAGTACTTC.

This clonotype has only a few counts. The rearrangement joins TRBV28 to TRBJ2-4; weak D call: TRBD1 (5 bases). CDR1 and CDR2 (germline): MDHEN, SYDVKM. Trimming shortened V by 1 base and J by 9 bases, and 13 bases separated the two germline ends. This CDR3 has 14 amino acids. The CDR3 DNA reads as TGTGCCAGCAGTTTATATGGGGCTCTAGGCATTCAGTACTTC. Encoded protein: CASSLYGALGIQYF.

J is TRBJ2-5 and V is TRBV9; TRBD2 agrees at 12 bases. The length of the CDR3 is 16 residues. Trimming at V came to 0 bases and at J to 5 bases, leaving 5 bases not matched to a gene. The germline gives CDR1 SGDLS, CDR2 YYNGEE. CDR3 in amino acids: CASSVVLAGGGETQYF. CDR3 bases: TGTGCCAGCAGCGTAGTTCTAGCGGGAGGGGGCGAGACCCAGTACTTC.

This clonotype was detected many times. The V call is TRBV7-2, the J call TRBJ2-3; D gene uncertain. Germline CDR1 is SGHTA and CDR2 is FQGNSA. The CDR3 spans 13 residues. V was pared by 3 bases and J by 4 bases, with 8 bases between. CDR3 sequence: CASSFARPDTQYF. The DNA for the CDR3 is TGTGCCAGCAGCTTCGCACGTCCAGATACGCAGTATTTT.

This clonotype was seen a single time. CDR3 sequence (DNA): TGTGCCAGCAGCCTATGGACAGGCGACGTCCTGACTTTC. Translating gives CASSLWTGDVLTF. The rearrangement uses TRBV16 and TRBJ2-6; 7 bases align to TRBD1. CDR1 is KGHSY, CDR2 FQNENV, per germline. The CDR3 loop spans 13 amino acids. The ends lost 4 bases at V and 11 bases at J; junction bases unmatched: 5.

The chain's CDR3 is CASSIGSGQPQHF. DNA of the CDR3: TGTGCCAGTAGTATAGGGAGCGGTCAGCCCCAGCATTTT. The chain joins TRBV19 to TRBJ1-5; D uncertain. CDR1 and CDR2 (germline): LNHDA, SQIVND (reference sequence). V gave up 1 base and J gave up 6 bases, with 7 bases separating them. The CDR3 consists of 13 residues.

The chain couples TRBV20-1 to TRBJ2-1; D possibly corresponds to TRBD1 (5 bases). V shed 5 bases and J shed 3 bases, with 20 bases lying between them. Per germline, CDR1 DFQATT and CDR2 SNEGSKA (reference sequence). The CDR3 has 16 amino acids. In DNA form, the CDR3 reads TGCAGTGCTTACCTTAGGTCCGCAGGGTTCTACAATGAGCAGTTCTTC. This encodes CSAYLRSAGFYNEQFF.

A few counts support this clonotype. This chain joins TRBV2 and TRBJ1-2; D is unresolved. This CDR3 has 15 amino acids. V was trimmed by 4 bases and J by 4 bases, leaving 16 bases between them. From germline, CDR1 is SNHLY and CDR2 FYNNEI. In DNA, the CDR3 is TGTGCCAGCAGTGCGAGGACCGGTGGTGTCTATGGCTACACCTTC. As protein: CASSARTGGVYGYTF.

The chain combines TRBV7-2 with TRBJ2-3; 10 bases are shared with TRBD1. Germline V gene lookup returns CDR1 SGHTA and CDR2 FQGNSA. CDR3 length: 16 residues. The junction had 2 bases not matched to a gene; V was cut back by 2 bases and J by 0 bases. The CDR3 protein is CASSLRTGGSTDTQYF. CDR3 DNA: TGTGCCAGCAGCTTAAGGACAGGGGGGAGCACAGATACGCAGTATTTT.

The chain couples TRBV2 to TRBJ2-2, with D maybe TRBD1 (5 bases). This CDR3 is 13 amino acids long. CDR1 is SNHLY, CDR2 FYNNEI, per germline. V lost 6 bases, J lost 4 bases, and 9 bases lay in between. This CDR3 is CASRTEATGELFF. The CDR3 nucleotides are TGTGCCAGCAGGACAGAAGCCACCGGGGAGCTGTTTTTT. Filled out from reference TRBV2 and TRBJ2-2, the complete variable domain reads EPEVTQTPSHQVTQMGQEVILRCVPISNHLYFYWYRQILGQKVEFLVSFYNNEISEKSEIFDDQFSVERPDGSNFTLKIRSTKLEDSAMYFCASRTEATGELFFGEGSRLTVL.

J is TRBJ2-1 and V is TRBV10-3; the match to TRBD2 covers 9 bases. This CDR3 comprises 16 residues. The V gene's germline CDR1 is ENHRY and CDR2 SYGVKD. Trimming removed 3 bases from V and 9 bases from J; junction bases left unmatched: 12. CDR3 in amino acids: CAISDGLAGGFIEQFF. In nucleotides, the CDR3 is TGTGCCATCAGTGATGGACTTGCGGGAGGGTTCATTGAGCAGTTCTTC.